Below are 18 T cell receptor beta chains sequenced from a single sample in a study of T cells after yellow fever vaccination. MiXCR, applied by TCRdb to the 5' RACE reads, yields one record per CDR3 protein. The sample has hundreds of thousands of distinct CDR3 sequences, roughly 14% seen once. The sequencing used PBMCs, collected on the day of the yellow fever booster vaccination. The receptor source for this set is a man in his thirties or forties who received the YFV17D yellow fever vaccine.

This clonotype was counted between two and nine times. This chain links TRBV7-3 with TRBJ2-1; 9 bases match TRBD2. The CDR3 sequence is 15 residues long. Trimming removed 2 bases from V and 9 bases from J; junction bases left unmatched: 8. The germline CDR1 and CDR2 sequences are SGHTA and FQGTGA. The CDR3 DNA sequence: TGTGCCAGCAGCTTATTTGGGACTAGCAGCGGTGAGCAGTTCTTC. It specifies CASSLFGTSSGEQFF.

The V gene is TRBV20-1, the J gene TRBJ2-2; D call uncertain. This CDR3 is built from 14 residues. The germline gives CDR1 DFQATT, CDR2 SNEGSKA (reference sequence). Trimming cost V 0 bases and J 6 bases, with 11 bases left between them. The CDR3 DNA follows: TGCAGTGCTAGAGATCATGCCGCGCCCGGGGAGCTGTTTTTT. Encoded protein: CSARDHAAPGELFF.

The rearrangement links TRBV15 to TRBJ2-5; D is tentatively TRBD1 or TRBD2 (7 bases each). V was shortened by 0 bases and J by 4 bases, with 24 bases between the two germline ends. This CDR3 spans 19 amino acids. Germline V CDR1 and CDR2: LNHNV, YYDKDF (reference sequence). The CDR3, as DNA: TGTGCCACCAGCAGAGAATGGGAGGGCCAGACAGGGACCAGAGAGACCCAGTACTTC. Protein: CATSREWEGQTGTRETQYF.

The chain couples TRBV20-1 to TRBJ2-1; 11 nucleotides line up with TRBD2. V gave up 1 base and J gave up 5 bases; unmatched junction bases: 10. Looked up from germline, CDR1 is DFQATT and CDR2 is SNEGSKA (reference sequence). The CDR3 loop spans 17 amino acids. This CDR3 is CSARGLAGGPRDNEQFF. The CDR3 DNA sequence: TGCAGTGCTAGAGGTCTAGCGGGAGGCCCCAGGGACAATGAGCAGTTCTTC.

This clonotype has a handful of counts. The DNA for the CDR3 is TGTGCCAGCAGCGTAGAAATAGAAAACAATGAGCAGTTCTTC. It codes for CASSVEIENNEQFF. The chain uses TRBV9 and TRBJ2-1; no clear D gene. The CDR3 length is 14 residues. The V gene's germline CDR1 is SGDLS and CDR2 YYNGEE. V was pared by 0 bases and J by 5 bases, with 9 bases between.

V is TRBV7-3 and J is TRBJ2-7, with D hard to call. Germline V gives CDR1 SGHTA, CDR2 FQGTGA. The ends were cut back, 3 bases at V and 1 base at J, with 10 bases in the middle. The CDR3 totals 14 residues. The CDR3 loop reads CASSLIQTSYEQYF. CDR3 DNA: TGTGCCAGCAGCTTGATACAAACTTCCTACGAGCAGTACTTC. Together with reference TRBV7-3 and TRBJ2-7, the CDR3 gives the full variable domain: GAGVSQTPSNKVTEKGKYVELRCDPISGHTALYWYRQSLGQGPEFLIYFQGTGAADDSGLPNDRFFAVRPEGSVSTLKIQRTERGDSAVYLCASSLIQTSYEQYFGPGTRLTVT.

V is TRBV10-3 and J is TRBJ2-2, with a possible D match to TRBD2 (6 bases). Per the germline V gene, CDR1 is ENHRY and CDR2 is SYGVKD. V shed 5 bases and J shed 4 bases, with 14 bases lying between them. CDR3 length equals 15 residues. The CDR3 sequence: CAISPGGFGTGELFF. The CDR3 region has the DNA TGTGCCATCAGTCCCGGGGGTTTTGGCACCGGGGAGCTGTTTTTT.

This clonotype was picked up one time. CDR3: CSVEGRPNTEAFF. The CDR3 nucleotides read TGCAGCGTTGAGGGCAGGCCGAACACTGAAGCTTTCTTT. The rearrangement uses TRBV29-1 and TRBJ1-1; D gene unclear. Germline V CDR1 and CDR2: SQVTM, ANQGSEA. Trimming took off 3 bases at V and 1 base at J, with 9 bases between the two ends. This CDR3 contains 13 residues.

This clonotype was seen only a few times. This chain uses TRBV4-3 with TRBJ2-7; D is perhaps TRBD1 or TRBD2 (5 bases each). Germline V gene sequence: CDR1 LGHNA, CDR2 YSLEER. The length of the CDR3 is 17 residues. Trimming took off 0 bases at V and 0 bases at J, with 15 bases between the two ends. DNA for the CDR3: TGCGCCAGCAGCCAAGAGGATTCAGGGAGCTCCTCCTACGAGCAGTACTTC. Translating gives CASSQEDSGSSSYEQYF.

The rearrangement uses TRBV6-5 and TRBJ2-7; D is undetermined. Per the germline V gene, CDR1 is MNHEY and CDR2 is SVGAGI. Trimming took off 2 bases at V and 5 bases at J, with 19 bases between the two ends. The CDR3 consists of 16 residues. As DNA, the CDR3 is TGTGCCAGCAGTTACAATCCCTCAGAGGTCAACGACGAGCAGTACTTC. As protein: CASSYNPSEVNDEQYF.

This chain uses TRBV5-8 with TRBJ2-7, with 11 positions matching TRBD2. Germline values: CDR1 SGHTS, CDR2 YDEGEE. The CDR3 spans 17 residues. Trimming removed 0 bases from V and 1 base from J; junction bases left unmatched: 6. For the CDR3, the DNA is TGTGCCAGCAGCTTGGAACTAGCGGGAGCCGGGTCCTACGAGCAGTACTTC. It translates to CASSLELAGAGSYEQYF.

This clonotype was counted ten times or more. This rearrangement joins TRBV21-1 to TRBJ1-2. TRBV21-1 corresponds to a pseudogene. The CDR3 is 15 residues long. The CDR3 sequence: CASSKAVAQDYGYTF. The CDR3 coding sequence is TGTGCCAGCAGCAAAGCTGTGGCCCAGGACTATGGCTACACCTTC.

The chain links TRBV10-2 to TRBJ2-5; TRBD1 or TRBD2 may be the D gene (6 bases each). In germline, CDR1 is WSHSY, CDR2 SAAADI. Deletions cut 8 bases from V and 4 bases from J, with 20 bases between. The CDR3 sequence is 15 residues long. The CDR3 sequence: CASVRGAFGVETQYF. CDR3 DNA sequence: TGCGCCAGCGTGAGGGGGGCCTTCGGTGTAGAGACCCAGTACTTC.

This chain connects TRBV19 to TRBJ2-7; either TRBD1 or TRBD2 may supply D (5 bases each). Germline-derived CDR1 and CDR2 are LNHDA and SQIVND (reference sequence). V lost 4 bases, J lost 0 bases, and 16 bases lay in between. This CDR3 comprises 16 residues. As DNA, the CDR3 is TGTGCCAGTAGTAGGGAGATCGGACACCACTCCTACGAGCAGTACTTC. This translates into CASSREIGHHSYEQYF.

This clonotype has more than one count but fewer than ten. This chain uses TRBV11-2 with TRBJ2-5; D may be TRBD2 (6 bases). This CDR3 spans 20 amino acids. V shed 6 bases and J shed 4 bases, with 33 bases lying between them. Germline V lookup: CDR1 SGHAT, CDR2 FQNNGV. CDR3 residues: CASRGPRGRLTHNGGETQYF. The DNA for the CDR3 is TGTGCCAGCAGAGGGCCCCGCGGCCGACTTACGCACAACGGGGGAGAGACCCAGTACTTC.

This clonotype was observed a few times. This chain links TRBV3-1 with TRBJ2-3; no firm D call. From germline, CDR1 is LGHDT and CDR2 YNNKEL (reference sequence). V was shortened by 0 bases and J by 4 bases, with 5 bases between the two germline ends. The CDR3 is 13 amino acids. CDR3 sequence: CASSQELADTQYF. CDR3 nucleotides: TGTGCCAGCAGCCAAGAGCTAGCAGATACGCAGTATTTT.

In its sample, this clonotype was seen a few times. The junction departs from the called germline gene at one end, perhaps through a read error. The chain's CDR3 is CASSLFGSGTGEQFF. CDR3 coding DNA: TGTGCTAGCAGCTTATTCGGATCGGGGACGGGTGAGCAGTTCTTC. V usage is TRBV7-7 and J usage is TRBJ2-1; D is perhaps TRBD1 or TRBD2 (5 bases each). The CDR3 consists of 15 residues. The germline V gene encodes CDR1 SSHAT and CDR2 FNYEAQ (reference sequence). The full variable domain, with the rest looked up from reference TRBV7-7 and TRBJ2-1, is GAGVSQSPRYKVTKRGQDVTLRCDPISSHATLYWYQQALGQGPEFLTYFNYEAQPDKSGLPSDRFSAERPEGSISTLTIQRTEQRDSAMYRCASSLFGSGTGEQFFGPGTRLTVL.

This chain links TRBV5-1 with TRBJ2-7, with D possibly TRBD2 on 6 matching bases. Germline V gene data show CDR1 as SGHRS and CDR2 as YFSETQ. V shed 2 bases and J shed 0 bases, with 9 bases lying between them. This CDR3 is 14 amino acids long. The CDR3 DNA sequence: TGCGCCAGCAGCTTTGCCGGGAGCTCCTACGAGCAGTACTTC. It encodes CASSFAGSSYEQYF.